A selection of T cell receptor beta chains follows, all from one sample in a study of OX40 agonist ivuxolimab in advanced cancers. Here immunoSEQ multiplex PCR was the method, and the copy in TCRdb shows in-frame clones only, minus some. Altogether roughly 53,000 clones are present, about 85% being singletons, with the ten largest covering approximately 2.8%. Specimen: CD4+ or CD8+ T cells sorted from blood, collected in a trial of the OX40 agonist ivuxolimab. These receptors came from an adult with an advanced solid tumor such as melanoma, head and neck, liver or kidney cancer. Both conserved end residues are part of each CDR3. The D gene is left open where the match is weak. The size field is filled for only some rows; it gives once, few, many or a size class.

v_gene: TRBV5-4
j_gene: TRBJ1-3
abundance: -
d_gene: -
CDR3aa: CASSSPRGNTIYF
CDR3nt: TGTGCCAGCAGCTCTCCGCGGGGAAACACCATATATTTT

v_gene: TRBV27
j_gene: TRBJ1-2
abundance: few
d_gene: -
CDR3aa: CASSLYGTYGYTF
CDR3nt: TGTGCCAGCAGTTTATATGGGACCTATGGCTACACCTTC

v_gene: TRBV19
j_gene: TRBJ1-2
abundance: -
d_gene: -
CDR3aa: CASSIGTNYGYTF
CDR3nt: TGTGCCAGTAGTATTGGGACTAACTATGGCTACACCTTC

v_gene: TRBV7-6
j_gene: TRBJ2-1
abundance: -
d_gene: -
CDR3aa: CASSLQGTSNEQFF
CDR3nt: TGTGCCAGCAGCTTACAGGGGACTTCCAATGAGCAGTTCTTC

v_gene: TRBV19
j_gene: TRBJ2-2
abundance: many
d_gene: TRBD1
CDR3aa: CASSRGQRTGELFF
CDR3nt: TGTGCCAGTAGTAGGGGACAGAGGACCGGGGAGCTGTTTTTT

v_gene: TRBV19
j_gene: TRBJ2-1
abundance: -
d_gene: -
CDR3aa: CASSAPGPREQFF
CDR3nt: TGTGCCAGTAGTGCGCCGGGTCCCAGGGAGCAGTTCTTC

v_gene: TRBV2
j_gene: TRBJ2-5
abundance: -
d_gene: TRBD2
CDR3aa: CATRSGRQETQYF
CDR3nt: TGTGCCACCCGGAGCGGGAGGCAAGAGACCCAGTACTTC

v_gene: TRBV7-2
j_gene: TRBJ2-7
abundance: -
d_gene: -
CDR3aa: CASSLAVSYEQYF
CDR3nt: TGTGCCAGCAGCTTAGCCGTGAGTTACGAGCAGTACTTC

v_gene: TRBV19
j_gene: TRBJ1-2
abundance: -
d_gene: TRBD1
CDR3aa: CASSIPDRVDGYTF
CDR3nt: TGTGCCAGTAGTATCCCGGACAGGGTTGATGGCTACACCTTC

v_gene: TRBV7-2
j_gene: TRBJ2-7
abundance: -
d_gene: TRBD2
CDR3aa: CASSSAGGSSYEQYF
CDR3nt: TGTGCCAGCAGCTCAGCGGGGGGAAGCTCCTACGAGCAGTACTTC

v_gene: TRBV6-6
j_gene: TRBJ2-6
abundance: -
d_gene: -
CDR3aa: CASSTGTRGANVLTF
CDR3nt: TGTGCCAGCAGCACCGGGACCCGTGGGGCCAACGTCCTGACTTTC

v_gene: TRBV5-4
j_gene: TRBJ2-7
abundance: -
d_gene: TRBD1
CDR3aa: CASSSGQGSFYEQYF
CDR3nt: TGTGCCAGCAGTTCGGGACAGGGGTCTTTCTACGAGCAGTACTTC

v_gene: TRBV30
j_gene: TRBJ2-3
abundance: -
d_gene: TRBD2
CDR3aa: CAWSARLAGADTQYF
CDR3nt: TGTGCCTGGAGCGCACGACTAGCGGGAGCAGATACGCAGTATTTT

v_gene: TRBV4-2
j_gene: TRBJ1-2
abundance: -
d_gene: TRBD1
CDR3aa: CASSQEAQGANGYTF
CDR3nt: TGTGCCAGCAGCCAAGAGGCCCAGGGGGCCAATGGCTACACCTTC

v_gene: TRBV4-1
j_gene: TRBJ2-7
abundance: -
d_gene: -
CDR3aa: CASRNREIGSYEQYF
CDR3nt: TGCGCCAGCAGAAACAGGGAGATAGGATCCTACGAGCAGTACTTC

v_gene: TRBV5-1
j_gene: TRBJ2-1
abundance: -
d_gene: TRBD2
CDR3aa: CASSARLAGPYNEQFF
CDR3nt: TGCGCCAGCAGCGCCAGACTAGCGGGACCCTACAATGAGCAGTTCTTC

v_gene: TRBV27
j_gene: TRBJ1-2
abundance: once
d_gene: TRBD1
CDR3aa: CASSLTGGAGNYGYTF
CDR3nt: TGTGCCAGCAGTTTGACAGGGGGCGCGGGTAACTATGGCTACACCTTC

v_gene: TRBV6-5
j_gene: TRBJ2-7
abundance: -
d_gene: -
CDR3aa: CASSYSHGYEQYF
CDR3nt: TGTGCCAGCAGTTATTCTCACGGCTACGAGCAGTACTTC

v_gene: TRBV14
j_gene: TRBJ1-2
abundance: -
d_gene: -
CDR3aa: CASSRDRISGLYGYTF
CDR3nt: TGTGCCAGCAGCCGGGACCGTATCTCGGGCCTCTATGGCTACACCTTC

v_gene: TRBV6-5
j_gene: TRBJ1-3
abundance: -
d_gene: -
CDR3aa: CASSYSGSSGNTIYF
CDR3nt: TGTGCCAGCAGTTACTCTGGCAGCTCTGGAAACACCATATATTTT

v_gene: TRBV4-2
j_gene: TRBJ2-3
abundance: -
d_gene: -
CDR3aa: CASSQEGGRPDTQYF
CDR3nt: TGTGCCAGCAGCCAAGAGGGGGGGCGCCCAGATACGCAGTATTTT

v_gene: TRBV5-1
j_gene: TRBJ2-2
abundance: -
d_gene: -
CDR3aa: CASTRSSLTGELFF
CDR3nt: TGCGCCAGCACCCGTAGTAGCCTCACCGGGGAGCTGTTTTTT

v_gene: TRBV7-9
j_gene: TRBJ1-1
abundance: few
d_gene: TRBD1
CDR3aa: CASSRDRVTEAFF
CDR3nt: TGTGCCAGCAGCCGGGACAGGGTCACTGAAGCTTTCTTT

v_gene: TRBV5-4
j_gene: TRBJ2-3
abundance: few
d_gene: -
CDR3aa: CASSAEPTAPTHTQYF
CDR3nt: TGTGCCAGCAGCGCGGAACCGACCGCCCCAACCCATACGCAGTATTTT

v_gene: TRBV18
j_gene: TRBJ1-1
abundance: -
d_gene: -
CDR3aa: CASSKEGNTEAFF
CDR3nt: TGTGCCAGCTCAAAGGAGGGGAACACTGAAGCTTTCTTT

v_gene: TRBV9
j_gene: TRBJ2-5
abundance: few
d_gene: -
CDR3aa: CASSVAIVGLAEYQETQYF
CDR3nt: TGTGCCAGCAGCGTAGCCATAGTAGGGCTAGCAGAGTACCAAGAGACCCAGTACTTC

v_gene: TRBV6-6
j_gene: TRBJ1-2
abundance: -
d_gene: -
CDR3aa: CASSLTWQAYYGYTF
CDR3nt: TGTGCCAGCAGCCTCACTTGGCAGGCTTACTATGGCTACACCTTC

v_gene: TRBV25-1
j_gene: TRBJ2-3
abundance: -
d_gene: -
CDR3aa: CAVTRAGDTQYF
CDR3nt: TGTGCCGTCACCAGGGCAGGAGATACGCAGTATTTT

v_gene: TRBV11-3
j_gene: TRBJ1-2
abundance: -
d_gene: -
CDR3aa: CASGETVAHGYTF
CDR3nt: TGTGCCAGTGGGGAGACAGTGGCCCATGGCTACACCTTC

v_gene: TRBV7-2
j_gene: TRBJ2-5
abundance: once
d_gene: TRBD2
CDR3aa: CASSPAGIKETQYF
CDR3nt: TGTGCCAGCAGCCCAGCGGGGATCAAGGAGACCCAGTACTTC

v_gene: TRBV7-2
j_gene: TRBJ2-7
abundance: -
d_gene: -
CDR3aa: CASSLGQGRSYEQYF
CDR3nt: TGTGCCAGCAGCTTAGGCCAGGGAAGAAGCTACGAGCAGTACTTC

v_gene: TRBV11-3
j_gene: TRBJ2-7
abundance: -
d_gene: TRBD1
CDR3aa: CASSPRTGDRYEQYF
CDR3nt: TGTGCCAGCAGCCCCCGGACAGGGGACCGCTACGAGCAGTACTTC

v_gene: TRBV4-1
j_gene: TRBJ2-2
abundance: -
d_gene: -
CDR3aa: CASSQEGGELFF
CDR3nt: TGCGCCAGCAGCCAAGAGGGTGGGGAGCTGTTTTTT

v_gene: TRBV30
j_gene: TRBJ2-5
abundance: -
d_gene: -
CDR3aa: CAWSVLKASGETQYF
CDR3nt: TGTGCCTGGAGTGTACTTAAGGCATCGGGGGAGACCCAGTACTTC

v_gene: TRBV11-3
j_gene: TRBJ2-7
abundance: once
d_gene: TRBD1
CDR3aa: CASSPGTGTYEQYF
CDR3nt: TGTGCCAGCAGCCCCGGGACAGGGACCTACGAGCAGTACTTC

v_gene: TRBV5-1
j_gene: TRBJ2-3
abundance: -
d_gene: -
CDR3aa: CASSDYSTDTQYF
CDR3nt: TGCGCCAGCAGCGACTATAGCACAGATACGCAGTATTTT

v_gene: TRBV2
j_gene: TRBJ2-2
abundance: -
d_gene: -
CDR3aa: CASRGEITGELFF
CDR3nt: TGTGCCAGCAGGGGGGAGATCACCGGGGAGCTGTTTTTT

v_gene: TRBV29-1
j_gene: TRBJ2-4
abundance: -
d_gene: -
CDR3aa: CSVEGQGPNIQYF
CDR3nt: TGCAGCGTTGAAGGCCAGGGCCCAAACATTCAGTACTTC

v_gene: TRBV19
j_gene: TRBJ2-2
abundance: -
d_gene: -
CDR3aa: CASTWGAGELFF
CDR3nt: TGTGCCAGTACTTGGGGGGCCGGGGAGCTGTTTTTT

v_gene: TRBV4-3
j_gene: TRBJ1-2
abundance: -
d_gene: TRBD1
CDR3aa: CASSQDARRGVGYTF
CDR3nt: TGCGCCAGCAGCCAAGATGCCCGCAGGGGGGTTGGCTACACCTTC

v_gene: TRBV6-6
j_gene: TRBJ2-7
abundance: -
d_gene: TRBD2
CDR3aa: CASSLGLAGGEQYF
CDR3nt: TGTGCCAGCAGTTTAGGGCTAGCGGGAGGCGAGCAGTACTTC

v_gene: TRBV5-1
j_gene: TRBJ2-5
abundance: -
d_gene: TRBD1
CDR3aa: CASSAGGGETQYF
CDR3nt: TGCGCCAGCAGCGCAGGGGGCGGGGAGACCCAGTACTTC